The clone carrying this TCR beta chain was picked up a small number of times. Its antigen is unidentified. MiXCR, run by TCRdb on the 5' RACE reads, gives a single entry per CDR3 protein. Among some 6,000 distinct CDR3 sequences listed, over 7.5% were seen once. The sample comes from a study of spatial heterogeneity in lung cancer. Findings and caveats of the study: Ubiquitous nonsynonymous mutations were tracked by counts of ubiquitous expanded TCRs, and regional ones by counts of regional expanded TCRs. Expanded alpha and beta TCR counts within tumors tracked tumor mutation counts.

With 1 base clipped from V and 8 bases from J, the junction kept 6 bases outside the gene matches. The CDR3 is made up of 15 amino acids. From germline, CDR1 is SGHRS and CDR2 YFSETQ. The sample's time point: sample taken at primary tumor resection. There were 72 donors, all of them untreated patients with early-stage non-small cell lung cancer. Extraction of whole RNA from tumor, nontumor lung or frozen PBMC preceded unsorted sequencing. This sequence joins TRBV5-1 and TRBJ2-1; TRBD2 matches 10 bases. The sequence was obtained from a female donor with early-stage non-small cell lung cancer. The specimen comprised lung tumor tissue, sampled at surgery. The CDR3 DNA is TGCGCCAGCAGCTTGATGGCTAGCGGGGGCGATGAGCAGTTCTTC. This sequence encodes CASSLMASGGDEQFF. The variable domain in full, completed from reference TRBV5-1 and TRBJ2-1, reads KAGVTQTPRYLIKTRGQQVTLSCSPISGHRSVSWYQQTPGQGLQFLFEYFSETQRNKGNFPGRFSGRQFSNSRSEMNVSTLELGDSALYLCASSLMASGGDEQFFGPGTRLTVL.